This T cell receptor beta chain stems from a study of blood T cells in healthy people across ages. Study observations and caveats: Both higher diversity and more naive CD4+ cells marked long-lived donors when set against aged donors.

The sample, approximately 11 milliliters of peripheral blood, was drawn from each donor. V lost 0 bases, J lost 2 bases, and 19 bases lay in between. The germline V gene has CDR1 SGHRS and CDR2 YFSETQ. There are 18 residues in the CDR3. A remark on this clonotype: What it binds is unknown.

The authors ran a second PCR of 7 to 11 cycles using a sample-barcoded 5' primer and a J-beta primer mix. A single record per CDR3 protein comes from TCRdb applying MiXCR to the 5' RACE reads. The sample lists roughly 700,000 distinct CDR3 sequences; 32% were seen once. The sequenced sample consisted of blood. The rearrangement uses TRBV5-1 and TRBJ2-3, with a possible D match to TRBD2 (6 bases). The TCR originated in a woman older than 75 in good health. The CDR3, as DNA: TGCGCCAGCAGCTTGGTATTGGGCGGGAACCCTACCACAGATACGCAGTATTTT. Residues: CASSLVLGGNPTTDTQYF. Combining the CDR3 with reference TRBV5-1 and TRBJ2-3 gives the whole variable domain KAGVTQTPRYLIKTRGQQVTLSCSPISGHRSVSWYQQTPGQGLQFLFEYFSETQRNKGNFPGRFSGRQFSNSRSEMNVSTLELGDSALYLCASSLVLGGNPTTDTQYFGPGTRLTVL.